This T cell receptor (beta chain) emerged from a study of blood T cell repertoires in COVID-19. Study overall: From the United States, Italy and Spain came samples of acute and convalescent COVID-19.

This CDR3 is built from 15 residues. CDR1 and CDR2 (germline): MNHEY, SMNVEV (reference sequence). Between the trimmed V and J ends, which lost 5 bases and 1 base, there was a span of 12 bases. In the authors' workflow: Estimation of nucleated cell counts relied on the amplification of reference gene primers. The repertoire was sequenced with immunoSEQ multiplex PCR; TCRdb's copy has only in-frame clones and lacks some. V and J calls and clone size are copied from that table; D and trimming were computed from the DNA. Here the sample spans fewer than 350,000 clones, over 85% being singletons. Seattle researchers signed up patients amid active infection and tracked them longitudinally.

This receptor was identified in a woman aged 55-70 years with COVID-19, enrolled during active disease. The rearrangement links TRBV27 to TRBJ1-5; TRBD1 might be the D (5 bases). Sequencing input: peripheral blood. This CDR3 is CASSPLGASNQPQHF. CDR3 coding DNA: TGTGCCAGCAGTCCTCTAGGGGCGAGCAATCAGCCCCAGCATTTT.